The 6 T cell receptor beta chains below were found in one sample sequenced in a study of T cell responses to AZD1222 COVID-19 vaccine. Assay used: immunoSEQ multiplex PCR; TCRdb lists only in-frame clones, some missing. The sample records 65,000 to 80,000 clones, 90% being singletons. This material consisted of peripheral blood, taken on day 0 of AZD1222 vaccination. The receptors were sampled from an adult in good health.

The V gene is TRBV11-2, the J gene TRBJ2-7; TRBD1 agrees at 8 bases. The CDR3 spans 14 residues. The ends lost 5 bases at V and 7 bases at J; junction bases unmatched: 10. In germline, CDR1 is SGHAT, CDR2 FQNNGV. CDR3 sequence reads: CASSPDGTGEEQYF. The CDR3 DNA reads as TGTGCCAGCAGCCCTGATGGGACAGGAGAAGAGCAGTACTTC.

This rearrangement joins TRBV20-1 to TRBJ2-5; TRBD2 matches at 10 bases. V lost 3 bases to trimming and J lost 1 base; unmatched junction nucleotides: 5. The CDR3 runs 15 residues. The germline gives CDR1 DFQATT, CDR2 SNEGSKA (reference sequence). Here the CDR3 DNA reads TGCAGTGCTAGTGACCGGACTAGCGGCCAAGAGACCCAGTACTTC. This translates into CSASDRTSGQETQYF.

J is TRBJ1-2 and V is TRBV11-3; tentative D call: TRBD1 (6 bases). V shed 5 bases and J shed 7 bases, with 23 bases lying between them. CDR1 SGHNT and CDR2 YENEEA come from the germline V gene. The CDR3 is 16 amino acids. This CDR3 is CASSKQGGRGQIGYTF. The DNA for the CDR3 is TGTGCCAGCAGCAAACAAGGTGGCAGGGGCCAGATTGGCTACACCTTC.

V and J are TRBV9 and TRBJ1-1; 7 positions agree with TRBD1. The germline V gene has CDR1 SGDLS and CDR2 YYNGEE. CDR3 length equals 14 residues. With 3 bases clipped from V and 6 bases from J, the junction kept 8 bases outside the gene matches. DNA of the CDR3: TGTGCCAGCAGCGGAACGGGGACAGAGCCTGAAGCTTTCTTT. Encoded protein: CASSGTGTEPEAFF.

This chain connects TRBV5-1 to TRBJ2-3, with D tentatively TRBD2 (7 bases). Germline V CDR1 and CDR2: SGHRS, YFSETQ. V lost 1 base to trimming and J lost 2 bases, with 11 bases between them. CDR3 length equals 15 residues. CDR3 sequence: CASSLPGGATDTQYF. DNA of the CDR3: TGCGCCAGCAGCTTGCCGGGGGGCGCCACAGATACGCAGTATTTT.

The rearrangement links TRBV7-2 to TRBJ2-1, with TRBD2 matching 12 bases. Trimming took 1 base from V and 3 from J; bases not matched to a gene: 10. The germline V gene encodes CDR1 SGHTA and CDR2 FQGNSA. The CDR3 has 19 amino acids. CDR3 nucleotide sequence: TGTGCCAGCAGCTTAGTAGGGCAGCTGACTAGCGGGGGCTACAATGAGCAGTTCTTC. It is translated as CASSLVGQLTSGGYNEQFF.